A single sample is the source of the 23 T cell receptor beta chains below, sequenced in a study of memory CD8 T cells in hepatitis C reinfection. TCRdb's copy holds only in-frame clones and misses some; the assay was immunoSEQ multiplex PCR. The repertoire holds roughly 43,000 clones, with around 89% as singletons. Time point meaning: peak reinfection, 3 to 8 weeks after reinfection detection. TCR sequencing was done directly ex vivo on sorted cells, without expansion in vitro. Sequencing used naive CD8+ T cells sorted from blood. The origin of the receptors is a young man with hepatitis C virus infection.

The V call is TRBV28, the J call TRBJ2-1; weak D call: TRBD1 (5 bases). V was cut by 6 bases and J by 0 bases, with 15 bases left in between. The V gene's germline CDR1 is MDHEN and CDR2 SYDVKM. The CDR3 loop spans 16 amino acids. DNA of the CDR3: TGTGCCAGCAGATCGACAGACCCGAGCTCCTACAATGAGCAGTTCTTC. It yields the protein CASRSTDPSSYNEQFF.

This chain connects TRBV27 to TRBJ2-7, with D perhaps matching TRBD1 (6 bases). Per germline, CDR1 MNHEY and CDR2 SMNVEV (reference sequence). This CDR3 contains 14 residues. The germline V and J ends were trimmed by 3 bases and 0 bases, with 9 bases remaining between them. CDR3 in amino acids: CASSFQQGSYEQYF. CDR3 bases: TGTGCCAGCAGTTTTCAACAGGGCTCCTACGAGCAGTACTTC.

The CDR3 here is CASKKVALREQYF. The CDR3 DNA is TGTGCCAGCAAAAAGGTTGCTCTGAGGGAGCAGTACTTC. The chain combines TRBV6-6 with TRBJ2-7, with unresolved D. CDR3 size: 13 residues. The V gene lost 7 bases and the J gene lost 7 bases, with 17 bases spanning the gap. Germline V gene sequence: CDR1 MNHNY, CDR2 SVGAGI (reference sequence).

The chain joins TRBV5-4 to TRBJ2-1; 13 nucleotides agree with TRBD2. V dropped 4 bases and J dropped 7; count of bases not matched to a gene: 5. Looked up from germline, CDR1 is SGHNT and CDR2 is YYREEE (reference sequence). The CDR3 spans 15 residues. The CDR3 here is CASSPGLAGENEQFF. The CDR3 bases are TGTGCCAGCAGCCCCGGACTAGCGGGAGAAAATGAGCAGTTCTTC.

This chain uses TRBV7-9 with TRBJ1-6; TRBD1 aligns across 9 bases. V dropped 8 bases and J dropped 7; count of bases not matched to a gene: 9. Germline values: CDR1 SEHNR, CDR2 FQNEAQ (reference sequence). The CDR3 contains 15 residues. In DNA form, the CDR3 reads TGTGCCAGCTCGGTCTCGGGACAGGGAAATTCACCCCTCCACTTT. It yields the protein CASSVSGQGNSPLHF.

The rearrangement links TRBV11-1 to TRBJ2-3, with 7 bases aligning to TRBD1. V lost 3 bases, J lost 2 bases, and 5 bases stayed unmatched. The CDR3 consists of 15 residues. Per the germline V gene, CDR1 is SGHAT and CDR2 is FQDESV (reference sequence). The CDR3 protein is CASSFSGTDTDTQYF. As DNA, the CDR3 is TGTGCCAGCAGCTTCTCCGGGACAGACACAGATACGCAGTATTTT.

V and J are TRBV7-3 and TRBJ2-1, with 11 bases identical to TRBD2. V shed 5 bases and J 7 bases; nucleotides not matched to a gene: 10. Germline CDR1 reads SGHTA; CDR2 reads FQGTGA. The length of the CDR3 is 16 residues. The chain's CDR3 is CASSPLMGLAENEQFF. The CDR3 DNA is TGTGCCAGCAGCCCGCTGATGGGACTAGCGGAAAATGAGCAGTTCTTC.

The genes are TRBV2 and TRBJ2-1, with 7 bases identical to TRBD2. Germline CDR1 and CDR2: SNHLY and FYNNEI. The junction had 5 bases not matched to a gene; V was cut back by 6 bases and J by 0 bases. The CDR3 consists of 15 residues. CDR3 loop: CASSVTSDSYNEQFF. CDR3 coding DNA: TGTGCCAGCAGCGTTACTAGCGACTCCTACAATGAGCAGTTCTTC.

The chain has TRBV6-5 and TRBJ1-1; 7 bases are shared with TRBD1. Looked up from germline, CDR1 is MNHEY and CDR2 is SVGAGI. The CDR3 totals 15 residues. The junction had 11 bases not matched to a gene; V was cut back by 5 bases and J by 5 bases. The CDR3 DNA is TGTGCCAGCAGTACCCTTTTGACAGGGCAGACTGAAGCTTTCTTT. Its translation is CASSTLLTGQTEAFF.

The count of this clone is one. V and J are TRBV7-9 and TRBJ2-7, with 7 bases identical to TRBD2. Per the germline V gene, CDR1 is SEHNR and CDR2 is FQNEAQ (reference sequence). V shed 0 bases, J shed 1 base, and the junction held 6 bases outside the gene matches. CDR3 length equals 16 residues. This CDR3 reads CASSLAASGTSYEQYF. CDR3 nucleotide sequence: TGTGCCAGCAGCTTAGCGGCTAGCGGAACTTCCTACGAGCAGTACTTC.

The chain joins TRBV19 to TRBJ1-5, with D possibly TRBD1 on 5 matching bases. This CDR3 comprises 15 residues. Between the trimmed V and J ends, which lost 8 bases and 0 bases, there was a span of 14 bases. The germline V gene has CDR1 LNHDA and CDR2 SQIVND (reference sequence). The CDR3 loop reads CASRGGDYSNQPQHF. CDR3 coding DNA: TGTGCCAGTCGGGGGGGGGACTATAGCAATCAGCCCCAGCATTTT. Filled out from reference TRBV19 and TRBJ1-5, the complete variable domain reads DGGITQSPKYLFRKEGQNVTLSCEQNLNHDAMYWYRQDPGQGLRLIYYSQIVNDFQKGDIAEGYSVSREKKESFPLTVTSAQKNPTAFYLCASRGGDYSNQPQHFGDGTRLSIL.

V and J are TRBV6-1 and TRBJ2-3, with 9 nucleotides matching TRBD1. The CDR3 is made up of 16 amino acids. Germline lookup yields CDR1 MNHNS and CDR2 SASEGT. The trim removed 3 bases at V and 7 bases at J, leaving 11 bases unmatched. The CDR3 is CASSDGGGQGLYTQYF. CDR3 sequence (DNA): TGTGCCAGCAGTGATGGTGGGGGACAGGGTTTGTATACGCAGTATTTT.

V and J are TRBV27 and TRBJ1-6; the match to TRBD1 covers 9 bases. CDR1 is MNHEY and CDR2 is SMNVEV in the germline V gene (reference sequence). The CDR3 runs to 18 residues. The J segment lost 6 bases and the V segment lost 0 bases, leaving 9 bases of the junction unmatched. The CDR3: CASSLSWGDRVGNSPLHF. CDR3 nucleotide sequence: TGTGCCAGCAGTTTATCATGGGGGGACAGGGTTGGTAATTCACCCCTCCACTTT.

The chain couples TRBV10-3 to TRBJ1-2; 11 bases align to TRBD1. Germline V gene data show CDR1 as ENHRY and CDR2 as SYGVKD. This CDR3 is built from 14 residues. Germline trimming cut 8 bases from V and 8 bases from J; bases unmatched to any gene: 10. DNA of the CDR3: TGTGCCATCGGAAGGACAGGGGGCGCGGGAGGCTACACCTTC. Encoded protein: CAIGRTGGAGGYTF.

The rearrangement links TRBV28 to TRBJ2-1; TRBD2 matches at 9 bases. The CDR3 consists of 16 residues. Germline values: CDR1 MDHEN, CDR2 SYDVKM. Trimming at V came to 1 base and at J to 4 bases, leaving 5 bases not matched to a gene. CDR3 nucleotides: TGTGCCAGCAGTTTATTAGGCGGGGGGGATTACAATGAGCAGTTCTTC. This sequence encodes CASSLLGGGDYNEQFF.

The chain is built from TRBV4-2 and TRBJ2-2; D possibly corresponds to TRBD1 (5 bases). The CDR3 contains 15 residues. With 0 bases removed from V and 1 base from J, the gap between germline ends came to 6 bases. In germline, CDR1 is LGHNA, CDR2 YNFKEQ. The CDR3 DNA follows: TGTGCCAGCAGCCAAGACAGGGTGAACACCGGGGAGCTGTTTTTT. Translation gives CASSQDRVNTGELFF.

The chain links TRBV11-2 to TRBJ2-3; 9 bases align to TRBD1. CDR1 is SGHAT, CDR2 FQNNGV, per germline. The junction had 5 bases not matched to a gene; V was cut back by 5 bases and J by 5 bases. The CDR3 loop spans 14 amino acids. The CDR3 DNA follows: TGTGCCAGCAGCGCTGGACAGGGGATAGATACGCAGTATTTT. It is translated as CASSAGQGIDTQYF.

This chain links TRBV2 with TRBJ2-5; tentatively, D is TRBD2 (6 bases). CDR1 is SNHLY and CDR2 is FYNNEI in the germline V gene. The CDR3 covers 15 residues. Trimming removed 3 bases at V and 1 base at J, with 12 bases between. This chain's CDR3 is CASSDSGGVQETQYF. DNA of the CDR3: TGTGCCAGCAGTGATAGCGGAGGCGTCCAAGAGACCCAGTACTTC.

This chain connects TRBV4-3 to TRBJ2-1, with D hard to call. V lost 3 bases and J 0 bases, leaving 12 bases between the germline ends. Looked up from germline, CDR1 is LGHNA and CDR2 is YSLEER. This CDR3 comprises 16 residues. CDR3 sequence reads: CASSQYRLSSYNEQFF. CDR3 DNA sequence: TGCGCCAGCAGCCAGTACCGACTCAGCTCCTACAATGAGCAGTTCTTC.

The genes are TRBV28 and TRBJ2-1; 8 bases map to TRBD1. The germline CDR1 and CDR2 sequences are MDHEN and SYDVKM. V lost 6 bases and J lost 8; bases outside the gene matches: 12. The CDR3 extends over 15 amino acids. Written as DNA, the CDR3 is TGTGCCAGCAGCCCCGTCCCGGACAGGGCACATGAGCAGTTCTTC. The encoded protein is CASSPVPDRAHEQFF.

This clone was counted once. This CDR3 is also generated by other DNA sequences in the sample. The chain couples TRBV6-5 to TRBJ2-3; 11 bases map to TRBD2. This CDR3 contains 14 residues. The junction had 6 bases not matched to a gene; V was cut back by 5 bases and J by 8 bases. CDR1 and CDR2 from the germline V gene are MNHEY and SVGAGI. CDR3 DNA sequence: TGTGCCAGCAGTCTGGGACTAGCGGAGGGTACGCAGTATTTT. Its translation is CASSLGLAEGTQYF.

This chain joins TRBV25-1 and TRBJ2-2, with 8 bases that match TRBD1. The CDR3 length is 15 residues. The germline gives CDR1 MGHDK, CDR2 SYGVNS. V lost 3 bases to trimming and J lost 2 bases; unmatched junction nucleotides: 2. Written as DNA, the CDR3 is TGTGCCAGCAGTGAGACAGGGGAAAACACCGGGGAGCTGTTTTTT. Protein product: CASSETGENTGELFF.

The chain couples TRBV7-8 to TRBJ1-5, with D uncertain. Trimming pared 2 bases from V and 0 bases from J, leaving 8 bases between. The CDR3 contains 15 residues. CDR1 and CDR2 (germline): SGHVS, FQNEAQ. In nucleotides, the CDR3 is TGTGCCAGCAGCTTAAGCCAGGCTAGCAATCAGCCCCAGCATTTT. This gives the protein CASSLSQASNQPQHF. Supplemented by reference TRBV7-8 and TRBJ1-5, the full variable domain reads GAGVSQSPRYKVAKRGQDVALRCDPISGHVSLFWYQQALGQGPEFLTYFQNEAQLDKSGLPSDRFFAERPEGSVSTLKIQRTQQEDSAVYLCASSLSQASNQPQHFGDGTRLSIL.